This is a list of T cell receptor beta chains from one sample in a study of blood T cells in healthy people across ages. TCRdb re-called the 5' RACE reads through MiXCR, storing one row per CDR3 protein. The sample has about 800,000 distinct CDR3 sequences, 25% seen once. These data were also reused for a study on T cells of mothers and their children.

Sequencing was carried out using blood. The receptors come from a boy aged 5-17 years in good health. The CDR3 runs from the conserved cysteine through the conserved F or W. Each record gives: J gene, V gene, CDR3 protein.

j_call: TRBJ2-7
v_call: TRBV12-3/TRBV12-4
cdr3_aa: CASSHGSEQYF

j_call: TRBJ1-1
v_call: TRBV6-2/TRBV6-3
cdr3_aa: CASSYPTGQGNTEAFF

j_call: TRBJ1-5
v_call: TRBV12-3/TRBV12-4
cdr3_aa: CASSPTRTIYSNQPQHF

j_call: TRBJ1-1
v_call: TRBV7-9
cdr3_aa: CASSRPQGATEAFF

j_call: TRBJ2-7
v_call: TRBV9
cdr3_aa: CASSRNRETSSYEQYF

j_call: TRBJ1-2
v_call: TRBV19
cdr3_aa: CASSGGPYNYGYTF

j_call: TRBJ2-5
v_call: TRBV6-1
cdr3_aa: CASSENKGGVYQETQYF

j_call: TRBJ2-5
v_call: TRBV7-2
cdr3_aa: CASSQGQGRQETQYF

j_call: TRBJ2-7
v_call: TRBV6-6
cdr3_aa: CASSSPGLAGVEQYF

j_call: TRBJ2-7
v_call: TRBV10-3
cdr3_aa: CAISEGQGSTEEQYF

j_call: TRBJ1-5
v_call: TRBV19
cdr3_aa: CASSIVDGDQPQHF

j_call: TRBJ2-3
v_call: TRBV23-1
cdr3_aa: CASSQSRRALNTDTQYF

j_call: TRBJ2-5
v_call: TRBV20-1
cdr3_aa: CSARPSVSRPTETQYF

j_call: -
v_call: TRBV6-1
cdr3_aa: CASSEAAGTGSYEQYF

j_call: TRBJ1-2
v_call: TRBV9
cdr3_aa: CASSATTGKAYGYTF

j_call: TRBJ2-4
v_call: TRBV4-3
cdr3_aa: CASSQDRSYNIQYF

j_call: TRBJ2-7
v_call: TRBV11-1
cdr3_aa: CASTLAENYEQYF

j_call: TRBJ2-7
v_call: TRBV9
cdr3_aa: CASSEGGASGVYEQYF

j_call: TRBJ2-4
v_call: TRBV9
cdr3_aa: CASSGGERGTAKNIQYF

j_call: TRBJ2-5
v_call: TRBV7-2
cdr3_aa: CASSLGSGTTGETQYF

j_call: TRBJ2-7
v_call: TRBV5-1
cdr3_aa: CASSAPPGRNSYEQYF

j_call: TRBJ2-5
v_call: TRBV9
cdr3_aa: CASSEGLAGEYQETQYF

j_call: TRBJ1-2
v_call: TRBV7-9
cdr3_aa: CASSLGAPDYGYTF

j_call: TRBJ2-6
v_call: TRBV7-2
cdr3_aa: CASSSDRTGANVLTF

j_call: TRBJ2-5
v_call: TRBV5-1
cdr3_aa: CASSSGSGETQYF

j_call: TRBJ2-5
v_call: TRBV10-3
cdr3_aa: CAISEPASGGAQETQYF

j_call: TRBJ1-1
v_call: TRBV6-2/TRBV6-3
cdr3_aa: CASSTRGQGTEAFF

j_call: TRBJ1-2
v_call: TRBV6-6
cdr3_aa: CASSYDREDGYTF

j_call: TRBJ2-1
v_call: TRBV11-2
cdr3_aa: CASSSPSSGRAVGSYNEQFF

j_call: TRBJ2-7
v_call: TRBV7-8
cdr3_aa: CASSFATGVVSYEQYF

j_call: TRBJ2-2
v_call: TRBV4-3
cdr3_aa: CASSPKGAGQVNTGELFF

j_call: TRBJ2-7
v_call: TRBV20-1
cdr3_aa: CSARDLRDSPYEQYF

j_call: TRBJ2-5
v_call: TRBV7-2
cdr3_aa: CASSLTRGWETQYF

j_call: TRBJ2-5
v_call: TRBV12-3/TRBV12-4
cdr3_aa: CASSTKSSAGGQETQYF

j_call: TRBJ1-2
v_call: TRBV20-1
cdr3_aa: CSAPRTGGGYGYTF

j_call: TRBJ2-5
v_call: TRBV6-5
cdr3_aa: CASSYGTGGSQETQYF

j_call: TRBJ2-1
v_call: TRBV2
cdr3_aa: CASGEERDAYNEQFF